The present T cell receptor beta chain was sequenced within a study of cytomegalovirus exposure and HLA in healthy donors. Study details: Of the donors genotyped, approximately 400 in all, 75% to 85% fell in the Caucasian-associated ancestry cluster.

This clone showed up just once. Its antigen is undetermined. Trimming left V 6 bases short and J 5 bases short, with 9 bases between. The CDR3 covers 12 residues. CDR1 and CDR2 (germline): SNHLY, FYNNEI. General study findings and limits: When a later analysis was performed, an Asian-associated ancestry cluster reportedly had fewer N-insertions than the approximately 680-donor mean.

PCR was performed using 60 Vbeta and 13 Jbeta primers. Under the authors' procedure: An analysis performed later counted about 80 million unique TCR beta chains (approximately 11 million of them shared). Profiled with immunoSEQ multiplex PCR; TCRdb holds only in-frame clones, not every one. V and J calls and clone size are as listed in that table; D and trimming were resolved from the DNA. This table holds over 100,000 clones, roughly 78% found once. The chain is built from TRBV2 and TRBJ2-3; D possibly corresponds to TRBD2 (7 bases). Input material: PBMCs. The receptor's source is a young woman in good health and CMV-seropositive. Here the CDR3 reads CASRGGGDTQYF. The CDR3 DNA reads TGTGCCAGCAGAGGGGGGGGAGATACGCAGTATTTT.